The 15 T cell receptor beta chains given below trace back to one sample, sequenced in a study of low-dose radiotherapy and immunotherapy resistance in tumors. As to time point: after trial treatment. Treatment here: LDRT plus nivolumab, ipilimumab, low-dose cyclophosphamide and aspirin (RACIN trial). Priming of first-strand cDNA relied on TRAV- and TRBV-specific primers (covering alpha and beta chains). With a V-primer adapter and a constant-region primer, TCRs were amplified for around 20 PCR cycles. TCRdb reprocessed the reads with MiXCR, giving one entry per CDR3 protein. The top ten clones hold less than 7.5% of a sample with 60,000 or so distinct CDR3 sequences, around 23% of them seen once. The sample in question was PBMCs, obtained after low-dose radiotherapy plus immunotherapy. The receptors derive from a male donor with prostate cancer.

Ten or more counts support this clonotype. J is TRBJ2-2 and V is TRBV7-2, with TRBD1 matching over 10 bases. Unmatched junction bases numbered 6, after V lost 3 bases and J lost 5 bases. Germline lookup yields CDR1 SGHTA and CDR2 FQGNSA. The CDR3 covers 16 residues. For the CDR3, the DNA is TGTGCCAGCAGCTTGACAGGGGGCGTGTTGACCGGGGAGCTGTTTTTT. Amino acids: CASSLTGGVLTGELFF.

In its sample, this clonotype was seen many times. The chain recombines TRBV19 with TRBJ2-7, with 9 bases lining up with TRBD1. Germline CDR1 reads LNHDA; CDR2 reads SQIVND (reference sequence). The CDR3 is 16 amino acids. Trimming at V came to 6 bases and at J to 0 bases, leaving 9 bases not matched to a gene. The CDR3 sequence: CASRGFGQGSSYEQYF. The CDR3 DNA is TGTGCCAGTAGGGGCTTTGGACAGGGGAGCTCCTACGAGCAGTACTTC.

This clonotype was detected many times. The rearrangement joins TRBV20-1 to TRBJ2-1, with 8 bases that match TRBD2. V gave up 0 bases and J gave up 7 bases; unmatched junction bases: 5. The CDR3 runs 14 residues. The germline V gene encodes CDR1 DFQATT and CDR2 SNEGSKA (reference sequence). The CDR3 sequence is CSARELAGRNEQFF. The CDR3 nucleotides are TGCAGTGCTAGAGAGCTAGCGGGTCGGAATGAGCAGTTCTTC.

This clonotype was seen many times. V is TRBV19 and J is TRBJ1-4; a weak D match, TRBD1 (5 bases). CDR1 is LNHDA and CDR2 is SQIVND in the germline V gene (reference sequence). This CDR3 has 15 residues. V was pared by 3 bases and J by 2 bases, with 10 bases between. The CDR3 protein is CASSISGDTNEKLFF. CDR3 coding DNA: TGTGCCAGTAGTATTTCGGGGGATACTAATGAAAAACTGTTTTTT.

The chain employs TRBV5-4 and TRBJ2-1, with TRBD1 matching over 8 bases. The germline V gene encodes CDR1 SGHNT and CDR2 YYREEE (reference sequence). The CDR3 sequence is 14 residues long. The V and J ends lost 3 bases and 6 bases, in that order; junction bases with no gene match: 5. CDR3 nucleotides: TGTGCCAGCAGCTCCGGGACAGGAGTCAATGAGCAGTTCTTC. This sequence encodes CASSSGTGVNEQFF.

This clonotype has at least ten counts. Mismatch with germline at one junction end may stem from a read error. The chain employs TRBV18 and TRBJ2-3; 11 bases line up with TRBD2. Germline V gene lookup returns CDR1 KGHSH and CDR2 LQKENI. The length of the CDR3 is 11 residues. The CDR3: CASSSGLAAPF. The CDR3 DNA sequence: TGTGCCAGCTCATCGGGACTAGCGGCTCCTTTT.

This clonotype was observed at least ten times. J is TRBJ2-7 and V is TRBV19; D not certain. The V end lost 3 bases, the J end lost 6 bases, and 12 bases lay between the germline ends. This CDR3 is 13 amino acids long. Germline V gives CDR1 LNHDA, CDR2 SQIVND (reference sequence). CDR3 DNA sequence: TGTGCCAGTAGTATTACCGTCTCGACCGAGCAGTACTTC. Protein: CASSITVSTEQYF.

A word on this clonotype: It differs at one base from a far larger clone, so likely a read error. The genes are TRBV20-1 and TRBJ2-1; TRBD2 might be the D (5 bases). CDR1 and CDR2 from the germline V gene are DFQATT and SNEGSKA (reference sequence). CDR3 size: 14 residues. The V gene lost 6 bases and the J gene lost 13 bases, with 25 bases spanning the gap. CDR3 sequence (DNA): TGCAGTGCCCATCCCCGGGAAACCCCAGAGACCCAGTTCTTC. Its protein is CSAHPRETPETQFF.

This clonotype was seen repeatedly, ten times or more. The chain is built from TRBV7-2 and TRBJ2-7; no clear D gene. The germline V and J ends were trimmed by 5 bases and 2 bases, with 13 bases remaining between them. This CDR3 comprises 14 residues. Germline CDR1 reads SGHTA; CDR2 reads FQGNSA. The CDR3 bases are TGTGCCAGCAGCCCGCTACAGCTAACCTACGAGCAGTACTTC. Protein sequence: CASSPLQLTYEQYF.

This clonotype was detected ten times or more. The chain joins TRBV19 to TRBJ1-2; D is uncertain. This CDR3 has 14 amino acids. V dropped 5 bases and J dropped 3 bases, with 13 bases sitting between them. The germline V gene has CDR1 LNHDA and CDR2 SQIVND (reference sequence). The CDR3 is CASSHLIWDYGYTF. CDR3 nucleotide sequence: TGTGCCAGTAGTCACCTCATTTGGGACTATGGCTACACCTTC.

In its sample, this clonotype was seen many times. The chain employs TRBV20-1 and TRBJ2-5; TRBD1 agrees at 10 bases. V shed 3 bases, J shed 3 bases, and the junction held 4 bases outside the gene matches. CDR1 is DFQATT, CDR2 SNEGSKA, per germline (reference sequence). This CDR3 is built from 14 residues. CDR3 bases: TGCAGTGCTAGCTATGGGACAGGGGAAGAGACCCAGTACTTC. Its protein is CSASYGTGEETQYF.

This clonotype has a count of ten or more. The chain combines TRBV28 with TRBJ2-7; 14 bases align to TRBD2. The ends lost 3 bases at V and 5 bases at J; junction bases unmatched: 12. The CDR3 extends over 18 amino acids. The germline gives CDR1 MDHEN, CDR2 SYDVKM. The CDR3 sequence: CASSFWGRVGLAGDEQYF. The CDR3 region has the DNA TGTGCCAGCAGTTTCTGGGGGCGCGTGGGACTAGCGGGAGACGAGCAGTACTTC.

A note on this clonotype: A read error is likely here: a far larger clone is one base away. CDR3 coding DNA: TGCAGTGCCGAGGCCCCGACTAGCGGGAGTAGGCAGTACTTC. This encodes CSAEAPTSGSRQYF. J is TRBJ2-5 and V is TRBV20-1; 12 nucleotides match TRBD2. This CDR3 spans 14 amino acids. Germline V gives CDR1 DFQATT, CDR2 SNEGSKA (reference sequence). Trimming cost V 6 bases and J 11 bases; bases outside gene matches: 13.

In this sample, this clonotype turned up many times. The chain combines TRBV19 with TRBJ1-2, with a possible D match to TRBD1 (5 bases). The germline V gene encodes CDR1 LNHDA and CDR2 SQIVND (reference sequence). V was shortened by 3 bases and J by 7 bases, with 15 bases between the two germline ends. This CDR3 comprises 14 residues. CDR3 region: CASSIGQGSGGYTF. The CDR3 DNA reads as TGTGCCAGTAGTATCGGGCAGGGAAGTGGTGGCTACACCTTC.

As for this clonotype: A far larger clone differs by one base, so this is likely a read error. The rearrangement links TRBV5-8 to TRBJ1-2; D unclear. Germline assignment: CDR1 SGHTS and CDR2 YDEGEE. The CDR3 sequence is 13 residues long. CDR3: CASSLGTVYGYAF. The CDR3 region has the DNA TGTGCCAGCAGCTTGGGAACTGTCTATGGCTACGCCTTC.